The rows below give T cell receptor beta chains drawn from one sample of a study of blood T cell repertoires in COVID-19. Clones were read by immunoSEQ multiplex PCR, and TCRdb kept only the in-frame ones, dropping some. The sample carries some 170,000 clones, more than 75% recorded once. Sequencing used peripheral blood. The source of these receptors is a woman in her 70s with acute or convalescent COVID-19. Each CDR3 is given with its conserved first and last residue. The D gene is left open where the match is weak. Some rows mark clone size as missing; the rest say once, few, many or name a class of expanded clone.

d_call	v_call	clone_size	j_call	cdr3_aa	cdr3_nt
NA	TRBV3-1/TRBV3-2	NA	TRBJ1-2	CASSQTETYGYTF	TGTGCCAGCAGCCAGACAGAAACCTATGGCTACACCTTC
TRBD1	TRBV12-5	NA	TRBJ2-1	CASGLFGQGYNEQFF	TGTGCTAGTGGTTTATTTGGACAGGGTTACAATGAGCAGTTCTTC
TRBD1	TRBV15	NA	TRBJ2-7	CATSRTPGQGIYEQYF	TGTGCCACCAGCAGAACCCCGGGACAGGGCATCTACGAGCAGTACTTC
TRBD2	TRBV7-2	NA	TRBJ2-1	CASSLRGSLSYNEQFF	TGTGCCAGCAGCTTACGCGGGAGTTTGAGCTACAATGAGCAGTTCTTC
NA	TRBV23-1	NA	TRBJ1-6	CASSQSDLKRGPSPLHF	TGCGCCAGCAGTCAATCGGATTTGAAAAGGGGTCCTTCACCCCTCCACTTT
NA	TRBV6-1	NA	TRBJ1-2	CASSDIGLYGYTF	TGTGCCAGCAGTGATATAGGACTGTATGGCTACACCTTC
TRBD2	TRBV28	NA	TRBJ2-7	CASSLGTRPSSEQYF	TGTGCCAGCAGTTTAGGGACTAGACCTTCCAGCGAGCAGTACTTC
NA	TRBV13	NA	TRBJ1-2	CASSVRQDANYGYTF	TGTGCCAGCAGCGTCCGACAGGACGCTAACTATGGCTACACCTTC
NA	TRBV6-5	NA	TRBJ1-6	CASSHGLSYNSPLHF	TGTGCCAGCAGCCATGGACTTTCCTATAATTCACCCCTCCACTTT
NA	TRBV19	NA	TRBJ1-5	CASRPGSRNQPQHF	TGTGCCAGTAGACCCGGGTCAAGAAATCAGCCCCAGCATTTT
NA	TRBV18	NA	TRBJ1-6	CASSPSPTSYNSPLHF	TGTGCCAGCTCACCTTCCCCAACTAGCTATAATTCACCCCTCCACTTT
TRBD1	TRBV9	once	TRBJ1-5	CASSGTGDVNQPQHF	TGTGCCAGCAGCGGGACAGGGGACGTCAATCAGCCCCAGCATTTT
NA	TRBV9	NA	TRBJ1-2	CASSPGQSAFNYGYTF	TGTGCCAGCAGCCCCGGACAGAGCGCCTTCAACTATGGCTACACCTTC
TRBD1	TRBV7-2	once	TRBJ1-1	CASSLVISAGGVDTEAFF	TGTGCCAGCAGCTTAGTCATTTCGGCAGGGGGCGTTGATACTGAAGCTTTCTTT
TRBD1	TRBV7-2	NA	TRBJ2-2	CASSLRGRGNTGELFF	TGTGCCAGCAGCCTCAGGGGGCGCGGGAACACCGGGGAGCTGTTTTTT
TRBD1	TRBV19	NA	TRBJ1-2	CASKLRDRGSYGYTF	TGTGCCAGTAAGCTCCGGGACAGGGGGTCGTATGGCTACACCTTC
NA	TRBV20-1	NA	TRBJ1-1	CSASRGENTEAFF	TGCAGTGCTAGTCGGGGGGAGAACACTGAAGCTTTCTTT
TRBD2	TRBV18	NA	TRBJ2-1	CASSPNVPTSGRGNEQFF	TGTGCCAGCTCACCCAACGTCCCGACTAGCGGGAGAGGCAATGAGCAGTTCTTC
TRBD1	TRBV9	NA	TRBJ2-7	CASSDDRGNSEQYF	TGTGCCAGCAGTGACGACAGGGGGAATAGCGAGCAGTACTTC
NA	TRBV6-5	NA	TRBJ2-3	CASGEQGTDTQYF	TGTGCCAGCGGGGAACAGGGCACAGATACGCAGTATTTT
TRBD2	TRBV29-1	NA	TRBJ2-5	CSVLTSGGIETQYF	TGCAGCGTCCTTACTAGCGGGGGTATAGAGACCCAGTACTTC
TRBD2	TRBV4-3	few	TRBJ2-2	CASSLQMGGRATGELFF	TGCGCCAGCAGCCTCCAAATGGGGGGGAGGGCCACCGGGGAGCTGTTTTTT
NA	TRBV6-2/TRBV6-3	few	TRBJ2-1	CASSYSAGEMAYNEQFF	TGTGCCAGCAGTTACTCGGCTGGGGAGATGGCCTACAATGAGCAGTTCTTC
NA	TRBV18	NA	TRBJ1-1	CASRTEENTEAFF	TGTGCCAGCCGGACGGAGGAGAACACTGAAGCTTTCTTT
NA	TRBV7-2	few	TRBJ1-1	CASSFLTQGPGAFF	TGTGCCAGCAGCTTCCTAACACAGGGACCGGGAGCTTTCTTT
TRBD1	TRBV7-9	NA	TRBJ2-4	CASSPRDSLAKNIQYF	TGTGCCAGCAGCCCCCGGGACAGCCTAGCCAAAAACATTCAGTACTTC
TRBD1	TRBV12-3/TRBV12-4	NA	TRBJ1-1	CASSMGQGRFAFF	TGTGCCAGCAGTATGGGACAGGGGAGGTTCGCTTTCTTT
TRBD1	TRBV28	NA	TRBJ1-2	CASSTPTGVGGYTF	TGTGCCAGCAGTACACCGACAGGGGTAGGGGGCTACACCTTC
NA	TRBV18	NA	TRBJ2-7	CASSRRLAQQDSSYEQYF	TGTGCCAGCTCACGAAGGCTAGCGCAACAAGACAGCTCCTACGAGCAGTACTTC
TRBD2	TRBV5-4	NA	TRBJ2-7	CASSTTSGVINEQYF	TGTGCCAGCAGCACTACTAGCGGGGTAATAAACGAGCAGTACTTC
NA	TRBV11-1	NA	TRBJ1-1	CASSLGAVPQAEAFF	TGTGCCAGCAGCTTAGGGGCGGTACCACAGGCTGAAGCTTTCTTT
TRBD2	TRBV5-4	NA	TRBJ2-1	CASSFGGRGNEQFF	TGTGCCAGCAGCTTTGGCGGGAGGGGCAATGAGCAGTTCTTC
NA	TRBV15	NA	TRBJ2-5	CATSRLKQGRETQYF	TGTGCCACCAGCAGACTTAAACAGGGACGGGAGACCCAGTACTTC
TRBD1	TRBV2	NA	TRBJ1-5	CASRDRGFMGNQPQHF	TGTGCCAGCAGGGACAGGGGCTTTATGGGCAATCAGCCCCAGCATTTT
TRBD1	TRBV4-3	NA	TRBJ1-1	CASSPRQGNTEAFF	TGCGCCAGCAGCCCTCGACAGGGAAACACTGAAGCTTTCTTT
TRBD2	TRBV19	NA	TRBJ2-7	CASSIGGGPTEQYF	TGTGCCAGTAGTATAGGGGGGGGACCTACGGAGCAGTACTTC
NA	TRBV6-1	NA	TRBJ1-5	CASSDLSGQPQHF	TGTGCCAGCAGTGACCTATCGGGTCAGCCCCAGCATTTT
TRBD2	TRBV7-9	NA	TRBJ2-7	CASRLAGDGYEQYF	TGTGCCAGCCGCTTAGCGGGAGATGGATACGAGCAGTACTTC
TRBD1	TRBV6-5	once	TRBJ1-1	CASGGTVRGSTEAFF	TGTGCCAGCGGGGGGACAGTTCGTGGGAGCACTGAAGCTTTCTTT
TRBD1	TRBV2	NA	TRBJ2-2	CASSLRDRAPGELFF	TGTGCCAGCAGTCTCCGGGACAGGGCCCCCGGGGAGCTGTTTTTT
NA	TRBV7-2	NA	TRBJ2-6	CASSPPSGANVLTF	TGTGCCAGCAGCCCCCCGTCTGGGGCCAACGTCCTGACTTTC
NA	TRBV3-1/TRBV3-2	NA	TRBJ2-5	CASSHSREETQYF	TGTGCCAGCAGCCACAGCAGGGAAGAGACCCAGTACTTC
NA	TRBV28	NA	TRBJ1-1	CASSGVAGTEAFF	TGTGCCAGCAGTGGAGTCGCTGGCACTGAAGCTTTCTTT
NA	TRBV10-3	NA	TRBJ2-7	CAISESPGYEQYF	TGTGCCATCAGTGAGTCTCCAGGATACGAGCAGTACTTC
NA	TRBV15	NA	TRBJ1-6	CATSARAKNSPLHF	TGTGCCACCAGTGCGCGCGCGAAAAATTCACCCCTCCACTTT
NA	TRBV6-2/TRBV6-3	NA	TRBJ1-3	CASSDPGQGNTIYF	TGTGCCAGCAGCGATCCGGGACAAGGAAACACCATATATTTT
TRBD2	TRBV3-1/TRBV3-2	NA	TRBJ2-1	CASSYLAGGYYNEQFF	TGTGCCAGCAGCTACCTAGCGGGGGGGTATTACAATGAGCAGTTCTTC
TRBD2	TRBV28	NA	TRBJ2-1	CASSLSGGVYNEQFF	TGTGCCAGCAGTTTATCCGGGGGGGTCTACAATGAGCAGTTCTTC
TRBD1	TRBV5-1	NA	TRBJ1-2	CASSLWTGGNDGYTF	TGCGCCAGCAGCTTGTGGACAGGGGGGAATGATGGCTACACCTTC